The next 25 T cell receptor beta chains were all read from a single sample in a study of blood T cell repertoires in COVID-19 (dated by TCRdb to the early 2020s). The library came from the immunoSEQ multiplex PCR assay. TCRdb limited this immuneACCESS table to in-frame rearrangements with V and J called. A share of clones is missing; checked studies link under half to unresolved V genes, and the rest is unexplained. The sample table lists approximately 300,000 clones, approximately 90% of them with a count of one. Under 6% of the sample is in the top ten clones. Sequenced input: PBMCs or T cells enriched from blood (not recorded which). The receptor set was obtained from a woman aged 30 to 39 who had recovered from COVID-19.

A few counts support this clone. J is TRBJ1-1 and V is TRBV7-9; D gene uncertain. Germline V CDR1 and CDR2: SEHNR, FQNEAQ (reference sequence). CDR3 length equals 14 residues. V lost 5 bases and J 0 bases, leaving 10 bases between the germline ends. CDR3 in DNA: TGTGCCAGCAGCCGCCCGGTGATGAACACTGAAGCTTTCTTT. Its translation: CASSRPVMNTEAFF.

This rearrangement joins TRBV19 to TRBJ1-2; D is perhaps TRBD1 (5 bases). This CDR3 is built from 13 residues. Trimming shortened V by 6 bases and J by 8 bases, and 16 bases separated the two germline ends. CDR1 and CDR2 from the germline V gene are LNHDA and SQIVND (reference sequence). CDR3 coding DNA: TGTGCCAGTAGAACCCCGGGGGATCTCGGCTACACCTTC. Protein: CASRTPGDLGYTF.

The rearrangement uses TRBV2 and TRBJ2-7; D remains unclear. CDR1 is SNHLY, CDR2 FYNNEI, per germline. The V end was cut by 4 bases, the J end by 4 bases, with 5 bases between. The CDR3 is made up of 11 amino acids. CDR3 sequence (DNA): TGTGCCAGCAGTGGGCCGTACGAGCAGTACTTC. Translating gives CASSGPYEQYF.

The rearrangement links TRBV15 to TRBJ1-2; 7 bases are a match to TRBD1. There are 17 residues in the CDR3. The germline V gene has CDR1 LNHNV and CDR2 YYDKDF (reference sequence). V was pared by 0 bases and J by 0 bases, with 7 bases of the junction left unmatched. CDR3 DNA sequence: TGTGCCACCAGCAGAGATTATCCCACAGGGGCTAACTATGGCTACACCTTC. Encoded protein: CATSRDYPTGANYGYTF.

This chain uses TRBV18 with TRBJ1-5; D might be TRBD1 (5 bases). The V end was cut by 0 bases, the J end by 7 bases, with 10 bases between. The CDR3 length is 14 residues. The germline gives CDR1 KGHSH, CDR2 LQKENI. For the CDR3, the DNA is TGTGCCAGCTCACCACCGGGGGGTAACCAGCCCCAGCATTTT. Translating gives CASSPPGGNQPQHF.

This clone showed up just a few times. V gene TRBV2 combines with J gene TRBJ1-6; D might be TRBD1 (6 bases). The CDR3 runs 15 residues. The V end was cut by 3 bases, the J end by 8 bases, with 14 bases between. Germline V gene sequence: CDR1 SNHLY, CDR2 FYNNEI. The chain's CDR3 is CASSDLDRSYSPLHF. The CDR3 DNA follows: TGTGCCAGCAGTGATTTGGACAGAAGTTATTCACCCCTCCACTTT.

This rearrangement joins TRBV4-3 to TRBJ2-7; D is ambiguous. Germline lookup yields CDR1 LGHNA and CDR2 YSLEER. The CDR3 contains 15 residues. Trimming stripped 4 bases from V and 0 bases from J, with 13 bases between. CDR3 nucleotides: TGCGCCAGCAGCCGATTGGCGGCCAGCTCCTACGAGCAGTACTTC. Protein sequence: CASSRLAASSYEQYF.

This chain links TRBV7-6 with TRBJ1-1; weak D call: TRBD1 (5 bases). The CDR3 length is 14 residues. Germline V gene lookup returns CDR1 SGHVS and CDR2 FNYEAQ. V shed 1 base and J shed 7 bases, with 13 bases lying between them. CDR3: CASSLGSGIGEAFF. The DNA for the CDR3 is TGTGCCAGCAGCTTAGGATCAGGGATCGGTGAAGCTTTCTTT.

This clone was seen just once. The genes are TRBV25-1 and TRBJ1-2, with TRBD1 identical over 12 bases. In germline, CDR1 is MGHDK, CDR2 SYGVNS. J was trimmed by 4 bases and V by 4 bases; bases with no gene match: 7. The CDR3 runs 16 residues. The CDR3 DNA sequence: TGTGCCAGCAGTGGAAACCCGGGACAGGGGGCCTATGGCTACACCTTC. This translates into CASSGNPGQGAYGYTF.

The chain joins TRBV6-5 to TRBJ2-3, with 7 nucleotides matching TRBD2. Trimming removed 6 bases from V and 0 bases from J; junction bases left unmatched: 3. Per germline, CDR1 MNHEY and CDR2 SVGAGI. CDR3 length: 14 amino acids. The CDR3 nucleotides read TGTGCCAGCAGGCCGCGGGGGAGCACAGATACGCAGTATTTT. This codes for CASRPRGSTDTQYF.

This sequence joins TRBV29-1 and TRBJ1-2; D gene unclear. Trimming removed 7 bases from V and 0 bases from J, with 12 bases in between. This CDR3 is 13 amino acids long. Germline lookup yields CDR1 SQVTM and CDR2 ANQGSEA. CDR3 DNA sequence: TGCAGCGCAAGACAAAGCACTAACTATGGCTACACCTTC. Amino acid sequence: CSARQSTNYGYTF.

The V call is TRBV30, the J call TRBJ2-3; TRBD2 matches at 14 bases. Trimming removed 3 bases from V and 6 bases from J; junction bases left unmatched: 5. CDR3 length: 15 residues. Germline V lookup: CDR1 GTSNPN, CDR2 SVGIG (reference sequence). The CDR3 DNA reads TGTGCCTGGAGGGCGGGACTAGCGGGGGATGATACGCAGTATTTT. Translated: CAWRAGLAGDDTQYF.

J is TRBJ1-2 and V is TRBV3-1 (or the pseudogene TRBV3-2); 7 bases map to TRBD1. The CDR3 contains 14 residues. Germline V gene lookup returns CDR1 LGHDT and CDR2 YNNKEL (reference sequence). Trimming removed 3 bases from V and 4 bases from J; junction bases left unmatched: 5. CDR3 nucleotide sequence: TGTGCCAGCAGCCACGTTAACAGGGGCTATGGCTACACCTTC. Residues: CASSHVNRGYGYTF.

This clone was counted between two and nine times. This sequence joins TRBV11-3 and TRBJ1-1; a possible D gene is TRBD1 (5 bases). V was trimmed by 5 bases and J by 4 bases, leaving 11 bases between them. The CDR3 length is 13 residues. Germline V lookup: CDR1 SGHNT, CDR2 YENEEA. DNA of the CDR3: TGTGCCAGCAGCCCCGGGAGGGGCACTGAAGCTTTCTTT. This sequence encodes CASSPGRGTEAFF.

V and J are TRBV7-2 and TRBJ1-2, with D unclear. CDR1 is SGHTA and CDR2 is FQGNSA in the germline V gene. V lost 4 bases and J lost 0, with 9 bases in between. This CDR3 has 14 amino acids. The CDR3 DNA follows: TGTGCCAGCAGCTCGGGGTGGGCTAACTATGGCTACACCTTC. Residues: CASSSGWANYGYTF.

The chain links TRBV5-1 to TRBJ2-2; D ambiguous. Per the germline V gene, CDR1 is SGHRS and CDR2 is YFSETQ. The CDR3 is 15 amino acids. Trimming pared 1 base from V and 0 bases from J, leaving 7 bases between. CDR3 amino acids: CASSLSTTNTGELFF. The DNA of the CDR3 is TGCGCCAGCAGCTTGTCGACAACGAACACCGGGGAGCTGTTTTTT. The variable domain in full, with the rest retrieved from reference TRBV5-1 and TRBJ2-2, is KAGVTQTPRYLIKTRGQQVTLSCSPISGHRSVSWYQQTPGQGLQFLFEYFSETQRNKGNFPGRFSGRQFSNSRSEMNVSTLELGDSALYLCASSLSTTNTGELFFGEGSRLTVL.

CDR3 sequence (DNA): TGTGCCAGCAGCTTAGCTGGGGGGGATTCAGATACGCAGTATTTT. It specifies CASSLAGGDSDTQYF. The chain is built from TRBV7-3 and TRBJ2-3; 7 bases match TRBD2. The CDR3 has 15 residues. Germline V gene lookup returns CDR1 SGHTA and CDR2 FQGTGA. With V trimmed by 2 bases and J by 4 bases, 6 bases remained unmatched.

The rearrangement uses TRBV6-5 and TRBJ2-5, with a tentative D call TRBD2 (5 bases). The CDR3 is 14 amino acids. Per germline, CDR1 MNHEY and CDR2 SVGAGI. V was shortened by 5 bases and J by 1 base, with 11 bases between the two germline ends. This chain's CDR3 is CASSRTWSQETQYF. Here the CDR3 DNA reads TGTGCCAGCAGTCGGACTTGGAGCCAAGAGACCCAGTACTTC.

The CDR3 DNA reads as TGTGCCAGCAGTTTCTATAGACAGGGAACATCCCCCTACAATGAGCAGTTCTTC. Translated: CASSFYRQGTSPYNEQFF. This chain links TRBV27 with TRBJ2-1; TRBD1 matches 7 bases. There are 18 residues in the CDR3. The germline V gene encodes CDR1 MNHEY and CDR2 SMNVEV (reference sequence). The V segment lost 3 bases and the J segment 2 bases; nucleotides outside the gene matches: 13.

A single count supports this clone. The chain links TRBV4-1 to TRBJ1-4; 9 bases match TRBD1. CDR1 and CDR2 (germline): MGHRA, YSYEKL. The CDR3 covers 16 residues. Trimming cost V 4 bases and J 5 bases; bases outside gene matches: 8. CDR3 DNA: TGCGCCAGCAGCCCCCGGGACAGGGCCCGAAATGAAAAACTGTTTTTT. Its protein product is CASSPRDRARNEKLFF.

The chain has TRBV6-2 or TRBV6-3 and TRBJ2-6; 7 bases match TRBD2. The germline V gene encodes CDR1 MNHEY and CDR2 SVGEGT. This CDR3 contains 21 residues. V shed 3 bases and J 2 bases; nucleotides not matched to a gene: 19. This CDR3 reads CASSYYWEGWIRGAGANVLTF. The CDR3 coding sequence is TGTGCCAGCAGTTATTATTGGGAGGGTTGGATAAGGGGCGCTGGGGCCAACGTCCTGACTTTC.

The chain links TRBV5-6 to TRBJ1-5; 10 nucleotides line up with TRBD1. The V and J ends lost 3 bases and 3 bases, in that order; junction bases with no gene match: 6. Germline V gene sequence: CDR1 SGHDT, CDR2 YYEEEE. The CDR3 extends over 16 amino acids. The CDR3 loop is CASSSDRGGFNQPQHF. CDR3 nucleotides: TGTGCCAGCAGCTCGGACAGGGGGGGATTCAATCAGCCCCAGCATTTT.

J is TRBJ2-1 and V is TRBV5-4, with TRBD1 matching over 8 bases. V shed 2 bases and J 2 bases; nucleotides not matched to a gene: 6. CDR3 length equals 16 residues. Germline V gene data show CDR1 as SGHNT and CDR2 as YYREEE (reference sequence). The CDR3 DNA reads TGTGCCAGCAGCTTCCCTAGACAGGGGACCTACAATGAGCAGTTCTTC. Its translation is CASSFPRQGTYNEQFF.

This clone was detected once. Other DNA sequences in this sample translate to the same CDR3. CDR3 region: CASSFGQGDYGYTF. The DNA for the CDR3 is TGCGCCAGCAGCTTTGGGCAGGGCGACTATGGCTACACCTTC. The chain employs TRBV5-1 and TRBJ1-2, with D possibly matching TRBD1 (5 bases). V gave up 2 bases and J gave up 3 bases, with 11 bases separating them. CDR1 is SGHRS, CDR2 YFSETQ, per germline. The CDR3 length is 14 residues. The complete variable domain, with remaining parts taken from reference TRBV5-1 and TRBJ1-2, reads KAGVTQTPRYLIKTRGQQVTLSCSPISGHRSVSWYQQTPGQGLQFLFEYFSETQRNKGNFPGRFSGRQFSNSRSEMNVSTLELGDSALYLCASSFGQGDYGYTFGSGTRLTVV.

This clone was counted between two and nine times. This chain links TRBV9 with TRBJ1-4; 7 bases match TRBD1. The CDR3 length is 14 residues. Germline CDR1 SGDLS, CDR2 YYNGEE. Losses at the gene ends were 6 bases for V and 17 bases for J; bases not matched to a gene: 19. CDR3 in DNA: TGTGCCAGCACCGAGCTCCCCGATTTGGGACAGCTTTTTTTT. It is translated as CASTELPDLGQLFF.